These T cell receptor beta chains were read from a single sample in a study of spatial heterogeneity in lung cancer. TCRdb fed the 5' RACE reads into MiXCR, producing one record per CDR3 protein. Of roughly 570 distinct CDR3 sequences in the sample, around 34% are singletons; the top ten hold 20% to 25%. The material sequenced was normal lung tissue next to the tumor, taken at surgery. These receptors originate from a male donor with early-stage non-small cell lung cancer. Both conserved end residues are part of each CDR3. A D gene is named only where the DNA matches it firmly. Not every row has a clone size; where given, it reads once, few, many or a size class.

NA,TRBJ2-7,medium-sized,TRBV7-9,TGTGCCAGCAGCTTAGCCCAGGTACAGGGTTCCTACGAGCAGTACTTC,CASSLAQVQGSYEQYF
TRBD1,TRBJ2-1,large,TRBV24-1,TGTGCCACCATCGGGACAGGGGAGGGCAATGAGCAGTTCTTC,CATIGTGEGNEQFF
NA,TRBJ2-7,few,TRBV5-4,TGTGCCAGCAGCTCCCTCGGGTACGAGCAGTACTTC,CASSSLGYEQYF
TRBD2,TRBJ2-1,NA,TRBV20-1,TGCAGTGCTAGAGCTCTAGCGGGAGGGTACAATGAGCAGTTCTTC,CSARALAGGYNEQFF
TRBD2,TRBJ2-2,large,TRBV7-3,TGTGCCAGCAGCTTAGCTAGCGGAGTGGCCGGGGAGCTGTTTTTT,CASSLASGVAGELFF
NA,TRBJ2-6,large,TRBV7-2,TGTGCCAGCAGTGAAAATACTGGGGCCAACGTCCTGACTTTC,CASSENTGANVLTF
TRBD1,TRBJ1-2,NA,TRBV6-2/TRBV6-3,TGTGCCAGCAGTTACTCCGGGACAGGGGGTAACTATGGCTACACCTTC,CASSYSGTGGNYGYTF
TRBD1,TRBJ2-2,few,TRBV12-3/TRBV12-4,TGTGCCAGCAGTTCCGGGACAGGGAGCACCGGGGAGCTGTTTTTT,CASSSGTGSTGELFF
NA,TRBJ2-5,few,TRBV4-3,TGCGCCAGCAGCCAAGACGAGACTACCCAAGAGACCCAGTACTTC,CASSQDETTQETQYF
TRBD1,TRBJ2-2,few,TRBV7-9,TGTGCCAGCAGCTCGGGACAGCGTAACACCGGGGAGCTGTTTTTT,CASSSGQRNTGELFF
TRBD1,TRBJ1-1,large,TRBV7-9,TGTGCCAGCAGCCCTGGACAGGGATGGAACACTGAAGCTTTCTTT,CASSPGQGWNTEAFF
NA,TRBJ2-1,medium-sized,TRBV10-3,TGTGCCATCAGTGAGCCTGGTCCCAATGAGCAGTTCTTC,CAISEPGPNEQFF
NA,TRBJ1-2,large,TRBV19,TGTGCCATTAGTATGGGTCAGATCGGCTATGGCTACACCTTC,CAISMGQIGYGYTF
NA,TRBJ2-3,NA,TRBV7-8,TGTGCCAGCAGCTTAGCGTGGAGGAGAAGCACAGATACGCAGTATTTT,CASSLAWRRSTDTQYF
TRBD1,TRBJ2-4,large,TRBV15,TGTGCCACCTCCCGGGACAGGGGAGGTAGGGCCAAAAACATTCAGTACTTC,CATSRDRGGRAKNIQYF
TRBD2,TRBJ2-4,large,TRBV11-1,TGTGCCAGCAGCTTAGGCGGGAGAAACATTCAGTACTTC,CASSLGGRNIQYF
TRBD1,TRBJ1-2,NA,TRBV7-2,TGTGCCAGCAGCTTAGATTACAGGGGGAACTATGGCTACACCTTC,CASSLDYRGNYGYTF
TRBD2,TRBJ2-3,NA,TRBV3-1,TGTGCCAGCAGCCAAACTAGCGGGAGTGTGGATACGCAGTATTTT,CASSQTSGSVDTQYF
TRBD2,TRBJ2-7,NA,TRBV7-9,TGTGCCAGCAGCCCTCCAGCGGGAGAATCCTACGAGCAGTACTTC,CASSPPAGESYEQYF
TRBD2,TRBJ2-1,hyperexpanded,TRBV6-2/TRBV6-3,TGTGCCAGCAGTTCCCAGACTAGCGGGATACGTAATGAGCAGTTCTTC,CASSSQTSGIRNEQFF
NA,TRBJ1-4,NA,TRBV6-2/TRBV6-3,TGTGCCAGCTCCAACGGAGGGGAAAAACTGTTTTTT,CASSNGGEKLFF
NA,TRBJ2-7,large,TRBV10-3,TGTGCCATCAGTGGCCCAGGGCCCAGCGGGTACGAGCAGTACTTC,CAISGPGPSGYEQYF
TRBD1,TRBJ1-6,large,TRBV28,TGTGCCAGCACCAGGGACAGCAATTCACCCCTCCACTTT,CASTRDSNSPLHF
NA,TRBJ1-5,medium-sized,TRBV12-3/TRBV12-4,TGTGCCAGCAGTTCCAGGGAACCCGGCAATCAGCCCCAGCATTTT,CASSSREPGNQPQHF
NA,TRBJ2-3,NA,TRBV24-1,TGTGCCACCAGTGGAGGAGCCTCTAGCACAGATACGCAGTATTTT,CATSGGASSTDTQYF
TRBD2,TRBJ2-3,NA,TRBV20-1,TGCAGTGGGTCATCCGGGACTAGTACGGCAGATACGCAGTATTTT,CSGSSGTSTADTQYF
NA,TRBJ1-1,large,TRBV5-1,TGCGCCAGCAGCGTTGGGACAACGAGTGAAGCTTTCTTT,CASSVGTTSEAFF
TRBD2,TRBJ2-5,large,TRBV15,TGTGCCACCAGCAAAATACTAGCGGGAGGACAAGAGACCCAGTACTTC,CATSKILAGGQETQYF